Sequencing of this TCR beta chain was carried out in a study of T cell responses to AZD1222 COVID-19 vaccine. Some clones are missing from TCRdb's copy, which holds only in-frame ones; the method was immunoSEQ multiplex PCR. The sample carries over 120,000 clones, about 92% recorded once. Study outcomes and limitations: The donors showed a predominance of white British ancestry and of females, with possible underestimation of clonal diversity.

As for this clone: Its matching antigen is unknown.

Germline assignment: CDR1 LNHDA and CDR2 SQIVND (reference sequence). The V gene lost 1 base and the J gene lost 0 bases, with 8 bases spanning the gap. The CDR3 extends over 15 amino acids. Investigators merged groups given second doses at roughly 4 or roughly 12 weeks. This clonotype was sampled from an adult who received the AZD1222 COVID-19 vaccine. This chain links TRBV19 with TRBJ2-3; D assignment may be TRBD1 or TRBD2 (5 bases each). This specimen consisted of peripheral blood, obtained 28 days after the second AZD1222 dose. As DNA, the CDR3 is TGTGCCAGTAGTATAGCGGGACGTAGCACAGATACGCAGTATTTT. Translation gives CASSIAGRSTDTQYF.